The text below deals with one T cell receptor beta chain. The antigen is undetermined. Produced via immunoSEQ multiplex PCR; TCRdb's table is partial and in-frame only. This table has 110,000 to 150,000 clones, 85% to 95% appearing once. The data were obtained in a study of T cell responses to AZD1222 COVID-19 vaccine. Whole-study context: The analysis combined second doses at about 4 or about 12 weeks.

Germline CDR1 and CDR2: SGHVS and FQNEAQ. The V and J ends lost 1 base and 2 bases respectively, with 13 bases between them. This CDR3 contains 16 residues. Study-level results: Nearly half of the spike-specific TCRs reportedly recognize variant regions that carry no mutations. Clonal diversity was possibly underestimated; the donors were predominantly white British and more often female.

This clonotype originated in an adult in good health. The rearrangement joins TRBV7-8 to TRBJ2-3; D perhaps matches TRBD1 (6 bases). The material sequenced was peripheral blood, taken on day 0 of AZD1222 vaccination. CDR3 nucleotides: TGTGCCAGCAGCTTAGGGGGGCCGGGTGCCACAGATACGCAGTATTTT. Amino acids: CASSLGGPGATDTQYF.